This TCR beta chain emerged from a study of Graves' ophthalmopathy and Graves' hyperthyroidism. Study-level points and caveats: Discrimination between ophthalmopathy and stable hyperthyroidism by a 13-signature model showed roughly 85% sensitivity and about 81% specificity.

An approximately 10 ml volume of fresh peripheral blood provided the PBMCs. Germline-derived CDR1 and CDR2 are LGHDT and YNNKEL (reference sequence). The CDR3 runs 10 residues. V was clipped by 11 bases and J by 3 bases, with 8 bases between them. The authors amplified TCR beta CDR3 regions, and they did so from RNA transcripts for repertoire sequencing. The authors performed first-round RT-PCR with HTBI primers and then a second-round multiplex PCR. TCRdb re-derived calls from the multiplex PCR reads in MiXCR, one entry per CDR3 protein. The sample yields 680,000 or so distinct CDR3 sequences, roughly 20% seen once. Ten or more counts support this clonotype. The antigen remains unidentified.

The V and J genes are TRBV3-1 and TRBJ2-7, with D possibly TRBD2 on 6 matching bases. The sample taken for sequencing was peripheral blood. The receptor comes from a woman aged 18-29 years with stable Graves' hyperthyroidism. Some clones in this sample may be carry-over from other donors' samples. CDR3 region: CAVGSYEQYF. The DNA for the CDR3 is TGTGCCGTCGGGAGCTACGAGCAGTACTTC.